Below are 16 T cell receptor beta chains sequenced from a single sample in a study of beta chain features in type 1 diabetes. Study outcomes and limitations: Type 1 diabetes patients had TCRB CDR3s that were shorter (moderately but significantly so) in all four CD4+ subsets.

Their specific antigens are unknown. Expressed TCRB transcripts were sequenced, since all the RNA that had been isolated was reverse transcribed. The table came from immunoSEQ multiplex PCR; TCRdb's copy has only in-frame clones and leaves some out. The profile shows 630,000 or so clones, over 12% of them singletons. What was sequenced was naive CD4+ T cells from blood. The receptors derive from a young man with type 1 diabetes.

This clone occurred many times. The chain uses TRBV23-1 and TRBJ2-1, with 8 bases identical to TRBD1. TRBV23-1 is treated as an ORF (open reading frame) with a function not yet certain. CDR3 size: 15 residues. V shed 4 bases, J shed 8 bases, and the junction held 10 bases outside the gene matches. CDR3 nucleotide sequence: TGCGCCAGCAGTCCTCGGACAGGGCGGTGGGATGAGCAGTTCTTC. The encoded protein is CASSPRTGRWDEQFF.

The chain recombines TRBV9 with TRBJ2-1; 11 nucleotides match TRBD2. This CDR3 is built from 15 residues. The ends lost 2 bases at V and 11 bases at J; junction bases unmatched: 9. Germline-derived CDR1 and CDR2 are SGDLS and YYNGEE. As DNA, the CDR3 is TGTGCCAGCAGCGTTGGTTCCGGGACTAGCGGACAGCAGTTCTTC. Translated, it gives CASSVGSGTSGQQFF.

V gene TRBV4-3 combines with J gene TRBJ2-7, with D possibly TRBD1 on 6 matching bases. There are 15 residues in the CDR3. Trimming took 1 base from V and 2 from J, leaving 12 bases between them. The germline V gene has CDR1 LGHNA and CDR2 YSLEER. Here the CDR3 DNA reads TGCGCCAGCAGCCAAGTAGGGAACAGGGCCTACGAGCAGTACTTC. As protein: CASSQVGNRAYEQYF.

As DNA, the CDR3 is TGCAGCGTCTTAGGCAGAAACACTGAAGCTTTCTTT. This gives the protein CSVLGRNTEAFF. The genes are TRBV29-1 and TRBJ1-1, with D uncertain. The CDR3 is 12 residues long. Looked up from germline, CDR1 is SQVTM and CDR2 is ANQGSEA. Trimming cost V 6 bases and J 2 bases, with 10 bases left between them.

V is TRBV6-5 and J is TRBJ1-5; D is unclear. V lost 0 bases and J lost 4, with 7 bases in between. The CDR3 runs 14 residues. CDR1 MNHEY and CDR2 SVGAGI come from the germline V gene. Written as DNA, the CDR3 is TGTGCCAGCAGTTACTCGGTTACAAATCAGCCCCAGCATTTT. Its translation is CASSYSVTNQPQHF.

The V and J genes are TRBV2 and TRBJ1-1; 10 bases are shared with TRBD1. V shed 4 bases and J 6 bases; nucleotides not matched to a gene: 5. CDR3 length: 14 amino acids. Per germline, CDR1 SNHLY and CDR2 FYNNEI. The CDR3 here is CASSVRQGAAEAFF. The CDR3 DNA follows: TGTGCCAGCAGTGTACGACAGGGGGCGGCTGAAGCTTTCTTT.

This clone was detected a few times. V and J are TRBV14 and TRBJ2-1; a possible D gene is TRBD1 (5 bases). V gave up 0 bases and J gave up 10 bases, with 10 bases separating them. The CDR3 consists of 13 residues. The V gene's germline CDR1 is SGHDN and CDR2 FVKESK. The CDR3 protein is CASSQERRTEQFF. The CDR3 DNA reads as TGTGCCAGCAGCCAAGAGAGGCGGACAGAGCAGTTCTTC. The full variable domain, its missing parts supplied by reference TRBV14 and TRBJ2-1, is EAGVTQFPSHSVIEKGQTVTLRCDPISGHDNLYWYRRVMGKEIKFLLHFVKESKQDESGMPNNRFLAERTGGTYSTLKVQPAELEDSGVYFCASSQERRTEQFFGPGTRLTVL.

This clone has a handful of counts. The rearrangement joins TRBV2 to TRBJ1-2, with D possibly being TRBD1 (5 bases). From germline, CDR1 is SNHLY and CDR2 FYNNEI. The CDR3 extends over 14 amino acids. V was cut by 3 bases and J by 6 bases, with 14 bases left in between. CDR3 loop: CASSDWGQGHGYTF. As DNA, the CDR3 is TGTGCCAGCAGTGATTGGGGCCAGGGTCATGGCTACACCTTC.

The chain joins TRBV7-9 to TRBJ1-6; 8 positions agree with TRBD1. The CDR3 spans 13 residues. Trimming at V came to 10 bases and at J to 7 bases, leaving 6 bases not matched to a gene. From germline, CDR1 is SEHNR and CDR2 FQNEAQ (reference sequence). The CDR3: CATLNRGNSPLHF. The CDR3 DNA sequence: TGTGCCACCTTAAACAGGGGGAATTCACCCCTCCACTTT.

This chain joins TRBV10-3 and TRBJ2-3; D is perhaps TRBD1 (6 bases). The CDR3 spans 15 residues. Germline CDR1 ENHRY, CDR2 SYGVKD. Trimming cost V 8 bases and J 2 bases, with 17 bases left between them. In DNA, the CDR3 is TGTGCCATCGGGTCAGGGGACGGAGTCACAGATACGCAGTATTTT. This gives the protein CAIGSGDGVTDTQYF.

This chain uses TRBV7-2 with TRBJ2-5; 7 bases map to TRBD1. J lost 4 bases, V lost 5 bases, and 10 bases had no gene match. CDR1 and CDR2 from the germline V gene are SGHTA and FQGNSA. This CDR3 comprises 15 residues. CDR3 sequence (DNA): TGTGCCAGCAGCAAAAAAGCAGGGGGATTAGAGACCCAGTACTTC. Translation: CASSKKAGGLETQYF. Using reference TRBV7-2 and TRBJ2-5 for the parts outside the CDR3, the full variable domain is GAGVSQSPSNKVTEKGKDVELRCDPISGHTALYWYRQSLGQGLEFLIYFQGNSAPDKSGLPSDRFSAERTGGSVSTLTIQRTQQEDSAVYLCASSKKAGGLETQYFGPGTRLLVL.

The genes are TRBV29-1 and TRBJ2-7; possibly TRBD1 or TRBD2 for D (5 bases each). This CDR3 has 13 amino acids. V was pared by 5 bases and J by 5 bases, with 16 bases between. The germline gives CDR1 SQVTM, CDR2 ANQGSEA. CDR3 in DNA: TGCAGCGTTAGGGGTCATGAACTAGACGAGCAGTACTTC. Translation: CSVRGHELDEQYF.

V gene TRBV30 combines with J gene TRBJ2-5, with TRBD2 matching 11 bases. The germline V gene has CDR1 GTSNPN and CDR2 SVGIG (reference sequence). The CDR3 totals 15 residues. With V trimmed by 3 bases and J by 1 base, 4 bases remained unmatched. The CDR3 coding sequence is TGTGCCTGGAGACCGGGACTAGCGGTCCAAGAGACCCAGTACTTC. Its translation: CAWRPGLAVQETQYF.

The chain combines TRBV5-4 with TRBJ2-1, with unresolved D. The CDR3 extends over 15 amino acids. Deletions cut 0 bases from V and 0 bases from J, with 7 bases between. Germline V CDR1 and CDR2: SGHNT, YYREEE (reference sequence). The chain's CDR3 is CASSLDSFSYNEQFF. The CDR3 DNA sequence: TGTGCCAGCAGCTTGGACAGCTTCTCCTACAATGAGCAGTTCTTC.

The chain carries TRBV6-5 and TRBJ1-2; D is uncertain. The V end was cut by 5 bases, the J end by 4 bases, with 11 bases between. The CDR3 sequence is 13 residues long. CDR1 is MNHEY, CDR2 SVGAGI, per germline. For the CDR3, the DNA is TGTGCCAGCAGTCCTCCAGGTTCCTATGGCTACACCTTC. Translation: CASSPPGSYGYTF.

The chain couples TRBV27 to TRBJ2-2, with 10 bases aligning to TRBD1. The CDR3 runs to 15 residues. Germline CDR1 is MNHEY and CDR2 is SMNVEV (reference sequence). Trimming at V came to 5 bases and at J to 6 bases, leaving 6 bases not matched to a gene. This chain's CDR3 is CASSPHGQGAGELFF. In DNA, the CDR3 is TGTGCCAGCAGTCCCCACGGACAGGGGGCCGGGGAGCTGTTTTTT.